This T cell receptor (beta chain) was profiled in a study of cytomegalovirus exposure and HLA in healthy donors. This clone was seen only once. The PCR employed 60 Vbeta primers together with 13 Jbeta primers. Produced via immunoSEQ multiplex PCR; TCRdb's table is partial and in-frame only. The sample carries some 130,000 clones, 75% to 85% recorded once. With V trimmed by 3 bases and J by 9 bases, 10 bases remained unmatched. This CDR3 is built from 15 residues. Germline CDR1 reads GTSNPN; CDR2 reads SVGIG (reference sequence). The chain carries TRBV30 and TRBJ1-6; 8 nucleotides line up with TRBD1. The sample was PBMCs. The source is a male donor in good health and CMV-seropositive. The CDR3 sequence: CAWSWPGTGPSPLHF. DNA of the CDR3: TGTGCCTGGAGCTGGCCCGGGACAGGCCCTTCACCCCTCCACTTT.